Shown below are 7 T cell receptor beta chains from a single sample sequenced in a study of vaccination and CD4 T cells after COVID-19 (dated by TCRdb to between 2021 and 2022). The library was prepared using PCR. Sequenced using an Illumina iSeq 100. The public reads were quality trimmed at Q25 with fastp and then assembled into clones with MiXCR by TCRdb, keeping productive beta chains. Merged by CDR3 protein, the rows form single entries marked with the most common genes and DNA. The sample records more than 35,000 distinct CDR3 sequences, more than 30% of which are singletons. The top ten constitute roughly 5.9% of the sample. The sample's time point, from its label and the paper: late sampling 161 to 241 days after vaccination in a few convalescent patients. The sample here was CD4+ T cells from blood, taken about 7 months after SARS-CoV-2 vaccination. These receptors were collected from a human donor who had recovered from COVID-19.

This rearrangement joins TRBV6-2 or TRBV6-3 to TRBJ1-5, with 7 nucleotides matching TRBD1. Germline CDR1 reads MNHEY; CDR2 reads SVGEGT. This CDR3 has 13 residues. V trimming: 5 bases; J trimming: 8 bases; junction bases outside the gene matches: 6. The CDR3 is CASSRQGGEPQHF. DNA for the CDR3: TGTGCCAGCAGTCGACAGGGAGGAGAGCCCCAGCATTTT.

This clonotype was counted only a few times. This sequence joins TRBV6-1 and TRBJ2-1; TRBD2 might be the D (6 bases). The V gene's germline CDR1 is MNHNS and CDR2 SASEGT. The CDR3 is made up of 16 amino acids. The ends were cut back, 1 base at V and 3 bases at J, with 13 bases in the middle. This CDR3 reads CASSEVRRGNYNEQFF. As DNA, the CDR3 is TGTGCCAGCAGTGAAGTTCGCCGCGGGAACTACAATGAGCAGTTCTTC.

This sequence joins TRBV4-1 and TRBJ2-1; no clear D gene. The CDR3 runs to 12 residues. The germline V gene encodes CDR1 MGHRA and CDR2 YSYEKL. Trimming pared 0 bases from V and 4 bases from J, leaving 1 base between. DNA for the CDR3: TGCGCCAGCAGCCAAGAGTACAATGAGCAGTTCTTC. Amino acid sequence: CASSQEYNEQFF.

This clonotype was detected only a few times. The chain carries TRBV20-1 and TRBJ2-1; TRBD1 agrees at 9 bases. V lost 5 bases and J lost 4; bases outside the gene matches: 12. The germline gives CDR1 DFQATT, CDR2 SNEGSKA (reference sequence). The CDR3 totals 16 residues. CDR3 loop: CSADGQGSARYNEQFF. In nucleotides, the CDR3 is TGCAGTGCTGACGGACAGGGGAGTGCGCGGTACAATGAGCAGTTCTTC.

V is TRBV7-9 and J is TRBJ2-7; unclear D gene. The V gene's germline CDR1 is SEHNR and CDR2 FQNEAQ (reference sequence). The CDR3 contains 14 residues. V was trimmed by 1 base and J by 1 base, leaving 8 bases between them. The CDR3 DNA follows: TGTGCCAGCAGCTTAGTCCCCGGATCCTACGAGCAGTACTTC. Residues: CASSLVPGSYEQYF.

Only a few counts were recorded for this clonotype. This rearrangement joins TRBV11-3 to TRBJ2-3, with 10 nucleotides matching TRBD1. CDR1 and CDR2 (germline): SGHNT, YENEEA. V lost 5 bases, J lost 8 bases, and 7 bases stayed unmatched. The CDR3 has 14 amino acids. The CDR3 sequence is CASSPGQGVVTQYF. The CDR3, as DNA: TGTGCCAGCAGCCCAGGACAGGGGGTAGTTACGCAGTATTTT.

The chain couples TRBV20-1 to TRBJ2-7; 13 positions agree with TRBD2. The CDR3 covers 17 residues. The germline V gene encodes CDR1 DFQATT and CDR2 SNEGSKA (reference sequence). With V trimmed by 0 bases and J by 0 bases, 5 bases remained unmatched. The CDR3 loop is CSARDTSGRASSYEQYF. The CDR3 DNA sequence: TGCAGTGCTAGAGATACTAGCGGGAGGGCGAGCTCCTACGAGCAGTACTTC.